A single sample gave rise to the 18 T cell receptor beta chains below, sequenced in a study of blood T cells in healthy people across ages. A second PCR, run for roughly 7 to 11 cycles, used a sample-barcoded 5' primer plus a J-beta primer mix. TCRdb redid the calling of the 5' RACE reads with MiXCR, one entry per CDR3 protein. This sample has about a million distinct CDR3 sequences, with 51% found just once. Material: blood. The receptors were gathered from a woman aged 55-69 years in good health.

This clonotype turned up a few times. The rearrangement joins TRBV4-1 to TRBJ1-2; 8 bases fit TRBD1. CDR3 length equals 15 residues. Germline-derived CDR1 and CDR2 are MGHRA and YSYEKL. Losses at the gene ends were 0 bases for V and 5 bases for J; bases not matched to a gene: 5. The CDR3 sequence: CASSQDRQGRYGYTF. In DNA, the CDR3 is TGCGCCAGCAGCCAAGATCGACAGGGGAGGTATGGCTACACCTTC.

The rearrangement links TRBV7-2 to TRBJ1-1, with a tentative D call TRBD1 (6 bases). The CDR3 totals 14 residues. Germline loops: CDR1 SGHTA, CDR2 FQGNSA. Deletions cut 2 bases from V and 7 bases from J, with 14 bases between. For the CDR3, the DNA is TGTGCCAGCAGCTTAAAAACAGGGAACTTTGAAGCTTTCTTT. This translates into CASSLKTGNFEAFF.

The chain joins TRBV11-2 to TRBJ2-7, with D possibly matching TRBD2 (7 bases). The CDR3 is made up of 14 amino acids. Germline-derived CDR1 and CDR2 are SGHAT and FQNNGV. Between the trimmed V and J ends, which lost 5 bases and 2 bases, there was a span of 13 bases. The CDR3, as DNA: TGTGCCAGCAGCCAGGAGGGGGGGGCCTACGAGCAGTACTTC. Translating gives CASSQEGGAYEQYF.

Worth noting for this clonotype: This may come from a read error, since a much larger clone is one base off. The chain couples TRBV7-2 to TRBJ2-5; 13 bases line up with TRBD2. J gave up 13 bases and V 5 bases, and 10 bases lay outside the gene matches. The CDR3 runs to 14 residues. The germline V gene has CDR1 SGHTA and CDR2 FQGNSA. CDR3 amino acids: CASSAWTSGRRRYF. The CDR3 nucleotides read TGTGCCAGCAGCGCCTGGACTAGCGGGAGAAGGCGGTACTTC.

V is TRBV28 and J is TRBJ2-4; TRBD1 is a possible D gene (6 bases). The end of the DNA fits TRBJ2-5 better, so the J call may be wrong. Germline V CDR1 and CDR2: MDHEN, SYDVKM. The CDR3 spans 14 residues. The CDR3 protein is CASSFGQHMETQYF. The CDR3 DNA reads TGTGCCAGCAGTTTTGGACAGCATATGGAGACCCAGTACTTC.

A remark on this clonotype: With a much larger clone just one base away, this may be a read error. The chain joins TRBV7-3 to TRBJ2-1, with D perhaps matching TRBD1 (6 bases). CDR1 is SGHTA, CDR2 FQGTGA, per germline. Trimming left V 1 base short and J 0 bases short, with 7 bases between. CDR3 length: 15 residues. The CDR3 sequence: CASSLIGGSYNEQFF. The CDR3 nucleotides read TGTGCCAGCAGCTTAATAGGGGGCTCCTACAATGAGCAGTTCTTC. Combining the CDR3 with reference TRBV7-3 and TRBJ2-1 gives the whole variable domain GAGVSQTPSNKVTEKGKYVELRCDPISGHTALYWYRQSLGQGPEFLIYFQGTGAADDSGLPNDRFFAVRPEGSVSTLKIQRTERGDSAVYLCASSLIGGSYNEQFFGPGTRLTVL.

This chain's CDR3 is CASSPHGVGGSYNEQFF. In DNA form, the CDR3 reads TGTGCCAGCAGCCCCCATGGGGTGGGGGGCTCCTACAATGAGCAGTTCTTC. The rearrangement joins TRBV7-2 to TRBJ2-1, with D possibly being TRBD2 (6 bases). The CDR3 runs 17 residues. Between the trimmed V and J ends, which lost 5 bases and 0 bases, there was a span of 17 bases. In germline, CDR1 is SGHTA, CDR2 FQGNSA.

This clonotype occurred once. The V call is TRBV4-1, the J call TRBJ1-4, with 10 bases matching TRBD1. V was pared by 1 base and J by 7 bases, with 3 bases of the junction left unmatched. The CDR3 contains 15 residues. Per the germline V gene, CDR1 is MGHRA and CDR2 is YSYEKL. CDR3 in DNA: TGCGCCAGCAGCCAAGTTGGGACAGGGGCTGAAAAACTGTTTTTT. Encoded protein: CASSQVGTGAEKLFF.

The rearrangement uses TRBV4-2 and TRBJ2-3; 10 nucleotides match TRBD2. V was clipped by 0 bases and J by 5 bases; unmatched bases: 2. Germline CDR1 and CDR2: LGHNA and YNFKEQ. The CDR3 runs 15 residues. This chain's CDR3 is CASSQEAGGVDTQYF. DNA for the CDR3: TGTGCCAGCAGCCAAGAAGCGGGAGGGGTAGATACGCAGTATTTT.

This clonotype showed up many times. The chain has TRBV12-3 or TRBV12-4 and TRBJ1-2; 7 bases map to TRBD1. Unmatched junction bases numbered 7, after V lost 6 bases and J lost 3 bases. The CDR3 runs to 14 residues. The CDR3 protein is CASRRGQADYGYTF. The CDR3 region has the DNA TGTGCCAGCAGACGAGGACAGGCGGACTATGGCTACACCTTC.

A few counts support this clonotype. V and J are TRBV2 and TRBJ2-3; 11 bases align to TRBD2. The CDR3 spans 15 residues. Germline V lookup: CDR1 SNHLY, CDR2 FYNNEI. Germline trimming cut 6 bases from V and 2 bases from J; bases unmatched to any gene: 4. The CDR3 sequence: CASRRLAGFTDTQYF. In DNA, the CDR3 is TGTGCCAGCAGGAGACTAGCGGGGTTCACAGATACGCAGTATTTT.

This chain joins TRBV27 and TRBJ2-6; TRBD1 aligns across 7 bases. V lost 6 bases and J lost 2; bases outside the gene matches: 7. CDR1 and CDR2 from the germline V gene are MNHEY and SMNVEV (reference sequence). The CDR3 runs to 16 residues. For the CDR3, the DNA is TGTGCCAGCAGGGAGACAGGGAGCCCTGGGGCCAACGTCCTGACTTTC. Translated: CASRETGSPGANVLTF.

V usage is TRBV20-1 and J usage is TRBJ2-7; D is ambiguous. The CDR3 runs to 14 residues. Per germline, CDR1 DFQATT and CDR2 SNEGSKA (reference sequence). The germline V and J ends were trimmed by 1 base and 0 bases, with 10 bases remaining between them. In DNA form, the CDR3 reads TGCAGTGCTAGAGCGTTGTCTTTCTCCTACGAGCAGTACTTC. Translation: CSARALSFSYEQYF.

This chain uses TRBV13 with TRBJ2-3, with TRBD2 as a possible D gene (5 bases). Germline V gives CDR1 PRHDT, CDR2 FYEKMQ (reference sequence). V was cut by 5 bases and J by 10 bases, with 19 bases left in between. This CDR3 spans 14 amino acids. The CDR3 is CASSPQSGAAAQYF. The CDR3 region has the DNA TGTGCCAGCAGCCCCCAAAGCGGAGCCGCTGCGCAGTATTTT.

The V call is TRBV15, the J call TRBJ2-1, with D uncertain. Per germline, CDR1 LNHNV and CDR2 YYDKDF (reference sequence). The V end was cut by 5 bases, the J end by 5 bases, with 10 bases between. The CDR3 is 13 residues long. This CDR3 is CATSGWSDNEQFF. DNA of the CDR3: TGTGCCACCAGCGGATGGAGTGACAATGAGCAGTTCTTC.

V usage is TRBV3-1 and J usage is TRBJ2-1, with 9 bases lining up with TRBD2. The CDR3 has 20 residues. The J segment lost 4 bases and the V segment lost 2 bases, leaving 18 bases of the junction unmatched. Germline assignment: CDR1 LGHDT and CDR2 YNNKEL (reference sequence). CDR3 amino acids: CASSQLLSGRPQDVYNEQFF. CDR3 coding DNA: TGTGCCAGCAGCCAACTGTTGAGCGGGAGGCCTCAAGACGTATACAATGAGCAGTTCTTC.

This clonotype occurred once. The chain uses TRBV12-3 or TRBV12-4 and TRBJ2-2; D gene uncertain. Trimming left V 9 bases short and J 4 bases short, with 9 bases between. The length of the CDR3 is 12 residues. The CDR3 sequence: CASAKLTGELFF. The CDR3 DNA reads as TGTGCCAGTGCTAAGCTCACCGGGGAGCTGTTTTTT.

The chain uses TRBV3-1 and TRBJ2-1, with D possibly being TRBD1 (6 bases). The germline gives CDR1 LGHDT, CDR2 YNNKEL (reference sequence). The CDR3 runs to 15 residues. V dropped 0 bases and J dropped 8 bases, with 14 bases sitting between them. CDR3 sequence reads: CASSQDGRRGDEQFF. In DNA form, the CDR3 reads TGTGCCAGCAGCCAAGACGGACGCAGGGGCGATGAGCAGTTCTTC.